A single sample gave rise to the 30 T cell receptor beta chains below, sequenced in a study of persistence of HIV-infected CD4 T cells. Anti-CD3/anti-CD28 beads served as a nonspecific positive control stimulus. Responding CD4+ T cells were sorted by upregulation of both CD40 ligand and CD69. What these receptors recognize is not known. The libraries were made with immunoSEQ version 4 in survey mode. TCRdb keeps only in-frame clones here, not all; method: immunoSEQ multiplex PCR. Of around 35,000 clones listed, about nine tenths are singletons. The sample here was CD4+ T cells sorted from PBMCs after approximately 18-hour stimulation, taken from a patient who received antiretroviral therapy. These TCRs come from an adult man with HIV who was CMV-seropositive.

The chain joins TRBV5-4 to TRBJ1-4; D is perhaps TRBD1 (5 bases). V lost 6 bases, J lost 7 bases, and 16 bases lay in between. Germline CDR1 and CDR2: SGHNT and YYREEE (reference sequence). This CDR3 is 14 amino acids long. The CDR3 DNA is TGTGCCAGCATGAAAGCCCCGACAGCTGAAAAACTGTTTTTT. Translating it yields CASMKAPTAEKLFF.

V usage is TRBV5-1 and J usage is TRBJ1-1, with unresolved D. The CDR3 extends over 12 amino acids. Germline V gene data show CDR1 as SGHRS and CDR2 as YFSETQ. Trimming removed 5 bases at V and 1 base at J, with 6 bases between. In nucleotides, the CDR3 is TGCGCCAGCAGGGGAACGAACACTGAAGCTTTCTTT. Translated: CASRGTNTEAFF.

Concerning this clone itself: One junction end does not reproduce the germline sequence, and a read error may be involved. The chain is built from TRBV29-1 and TRBJ2-3; D gene unclear. Per germline, CDR1 SQVTM and CDR2 ANQGSEA. The CDR3 length is 12 residues. The CDR3 protein is CSVEKSTDTQYF. CDR3 nucleotide sequence: TGCAGCGTTGAAAAAAGCACGGATACGCAGTATTTT.

V and J are TRBV5-1 and TRBJ1-2; D possibly corresponds to TRBD1 (5 bases). This CDR3 is 14 amino acids long. Trimming took 0 bases from V and 2 from J, leaving 8 bases between them. Germline loops: CDR1 SGHRS, CDR2 YFSETQ. The CDR3, as DNA: TGCGCCAGCAGCTTGGACGGGGGGAACTATGGCTACACCTTC. Translated, it gives CASSLDGGNYGYTF. The entire variable domain, with the rest obtained from reference TRBV5-1 and TRBJ1-2, is as follows: KAGVTQTPRYLIKTRGQQVTLSCSPISGHRSVSWYQQTPGQGLQFLFEYFSETQRNKGNFPGRFSGRQFSNSRSEMNVSTLELGDSALYLCASSLDGGNYGYTFGSGTRLTVV.

The rearrangement joins TRBV18 to TRBJ1-5; D is unclear. Germline CDR1 is KGHSH and CDR2 is LQKENI. This CDR3 comprises 15 residues. With 3 bases removed from V and 3 bases from J, the gap between germline ends came to 12 bases. In DNA form, the CDR3 reads TGTGCCAGCTCACCGACCAAGGGTACCAATCAGCCCCAGCATTTT. Its translation is CASSPTKGTNQPQHF.

This chain connects TRBV7-2 to TRBJ1-5; D might be TRBD1 (5 bases). From germline, CDR1 is SGHTA and CDR2 FQGNSA. There are 13 residues in the CDR3. V shed 1 base and J shed 7 bases, with 8 bases lying between them. The chain's CDR3 is CASSLERGQPQHF. CDR3 sequence (DNA): TGTGCCAGCAGCTTAGAAAGGGGCCAGCCCCAGCATTTT.

The V and J genes are TRBV5-6 and TRBJ2-7; no firm D call. The germline V and J ends were trimmed by 1 base and 3 bases, with 5 bases remaining between them. Germline CDR1 and CDR2: SGHDT and YYEEEE. This CDR3 contains 12 residues. The CDR3 DNA reads as TGTGCCAGCAGCTTGAGGGACTACGAGCAGTACTTC. Protein product: CASSLRDYEQYF.

The gene calls are TRBV5-1 and TRBJ2-5, with 8 bases that match TRBD2. CDR3 length equals 14 residues. Germline V CDR1 and CDR2: SGHRS, YFSETQ. V lost 4 bases, J lost 3 bases, and 5 bases stayed unmatched. This chain's CDR3 is CASSGSGGEETQYF. The CDR3 nucleotides read TGCGCCAGCAGCGGAAGCGGGGGCGAAGAGACCCAGTACTTC.

J is TRBJ2-5 and V is TRBV28, with a possible D match to TRBD2 (7 bases). The CDR3 contains 13 residues. Germline V lookup: CDR1 MDHEN, CDR2 SYDVKM. V dropped 8 bases and J dropped 5 bases, with 15 bases sitting between them. The DNA for the CDR3 is TGTGCCAGCCGGGGGCAGGGAGGGGAGACCCAGTACTTC. Amino acid sequence: CASRGQGGETQYF.

The rearrangement links TRBV11-3 to TRBJ2-2; a weak D match, TRBD2 (7 bases). The CDR3 is made up of 17 amino acids. Trimming cost V 5 bases and J 1 base, with 17 bases left between them. Per the germline V gene, CDR1 is SGHNT and CDR2 is YENEEA. CDR3 sequence reads: CASSPRGGPLNTGELFF. CDR3 coding DNA: TGTGCCAGCAGCCCTAGGGGGGGCCCATTGAACACCGGGGAGCTGTTTTTT. The entire variable domain, with the rest obtained from reference TRBV11-3 and TRBJ2-2, is as follows: EAGVVQSPRYKIIEKKQPVAFWCNPISGHNTLYWYLQNLGQGPELLIRYENEEAVDDSQLPKDRFSAERLKGVDSTLKIQPAELGDSAVYLCASSPRGGPLNTGELFFGEGSRLTVL.

This chain connects TRBV27 to TRBJ2-1; 8 nucleotides agree with TRBD2. The CDR3 contains 16 residues. Per the germline V gene, CDR1 is MNHEY and CDR2 is SMNVEV (reference sequence). V was clipped by 5 bases and J by 7 bases; unmatched bases: 13. The CDR3 region is CASSPREGGMWNEQFF. The CDR3 coding sequence is TGTGCCAGCAGTCCCCGGGAGGGGGGGATGTGGAATGAGCAGTTCTTC.

This chain joins TRBV7-2 and TRBJ1-1, with 7 bases matching TRBD1. CDR1 is SGHTA and CDR2 is FQGNSA in the germline V gene. This CDR3 is built from 15 residues. V trimming: 0 bases; J trimming: 6 bases; junction bases outside the gene matches: 7. The CDR3 protein is CASSLAGTVSPEAFF. The CDR3 DNA is TGTGCCAGCAGCTTAGCGGGGACAGTCTCCCCTGAAGCTTTCTTT.

The chain has TRBV20-1 and TRBJ1-1; 7 bases agree with TRBD1. The CDR3 is 14 amino acids. Germline CDR1 reads DFQATT; CDR2 reads SNEGSKA (reference sequence). The V gene end was trimmed by 3 bases and the J gene end by 0 bases; junction bases not matched to a gene: 4. CDR3 bases: TGCAGTGCTAGTCCGGGACAGATGAACACTGAAGCTTTCTTT. Translated, it gives CSASPGQMNTEAFF.

V is TRBV3-1 (or the pseudogene TRBV3-2) and J is TRBJ2-1; 12 bases are shared with TRBD1. Trimming cost V 4 bases and J 6 bases; bases outside gene matches: 4. Germline V gives CDR1 LGHDT, CDR2 YNNKEL (reference sequence). CDR3 size: 15 residues. The CDR3 sequence: CASSLGQGARNEQFF. DNA for the CDR3: TGTGCCAGCAGCCTGGGACAGGGGGCTCGCAATGAGCAGTTCTTC.

The chain carries TRBV28 and TRBJ2-3; TRBD1 matches 8 bases. Germline V gene lookup returns CDR1 MDHEN and CDR2 SYDVKM. J was trimmed by 6 bases and V by 3 bases; bases with no gene match: 8. The CDR3 spans 15 residues. The CDR3 DNA reads TGTGCCAGCAGTTTGGCAGGGGGCTCGTGGGATACGCAGTATTTT. It specifies CASSLAGGSWDTQYF.

This chain joins TRBV29-1 and TRBJ2-2, with 8 bases identical to TRBD2. Germline V lookup: CDR1 SQVTM, CDR2 ANQGSEA. CDR3 length: 19 residues. The J segment lost 3 bases and the V segment lost 2 bases, leaving 17 bases of the junction unmatched. The CDR3 is CSVELNPLAEPMYTGELFF. DNA of the CDR3: TGCAGCGTTGAATTAAACCCACTAGCGGAGCCTATGTACACCGGGGAGCTGTTTTTT.

A single count supports this clone. The chain joins TRBV2 to TRBJ1-4; TRBD1 matches at 10 bases. CDR1 SNHLY and CDR2 FYNNEI come from the germline V gene. V gave up 7 bases and J gave up 0 bases; unmatched junction bases: 8. CDR3 length: 17 amino acids. The CDR3 region is CASNRDRGLSTNEKLFF. For the CDR3, the DNA is TGTGCCAGCAACCGGGACAGGGGACTTTCAACTAATGAAAAACTGTTTTTT.

The chain has TRBV6-5 and TRBJ1-1; D is undetermined. There are 12 residues in the CDR3. Germline loops: CDR1 MNHEY, CDR2 SVGAGI. Trimming shortened V by 8 bases and J by 4 bases, and 11 bases separated the two germline ends. In DNA form, the CDR3 reads TGTGCCAGCGGAACACAGCCCACTGAAGCTTTCTTT. It yields the protein CASGTQPTEAFF.

V usage is TRBV27 and J usage is TRBJ2-7, with D hard to call. Germline V CDR1 and CDR2: MNHEY, SMNVEV (reference sequence). The CDR3 extends over 13 amino acids. V was trimmed by 3 bases and J by 1 base, leaving 7 bases between them. The DNA of the CDR3 is TGTGCCAGCAGTTTTGGGCAGTCCTACGAGCAGTACTTC. The encoded protein is CASSFGQSYEQYF.

The chain recombines TRBV15 with TRBJ1-4; no clear D. The germline V gene has CDR1 LNHNV and CDR2 YYDKDF (reference sequence). V was shortened by 2 bases and J by 5 bases, with 6 bases between the two germline ends. The CDR3 is 13 amino acids. CDR3 DNA sequence: TGTGCCACCAGCAGATCGGGGAATGAAAAACTGTTTTTT. Protein: CATSRSGNEKLFF.

The V call is TRBV7-2, the J call TRBJ1-1; D gene ambiguous. Germline CDR1 and CDR2: SGHTA and FQGNSA. The V end lost 5 bases, the J end lost 0 bases, and 10 bases lay between the germline ends. The CDR3 has 14 residues. The CDR3 sequence: CASSTHMVNTEAFF. CDR3 DNA: TGTGCCAGCAGCACTCATATGGTGAACACTGAAGCTTTCTTT.

The chain has TRBV6-2 or TRBV6-3 and TRBJ2-7, with a weak D call TRBD2 (7 bases). Per the germline V gene, CDR1 is MNHEY and CDR2 is SVGEGT. This CDR3 region has 15 residues. Trimming took off 0 bases at V and 1 base at J, with 10 bases between the two ends. In DNA, the CDR3 is TGTGCCAGCAGTTACTCTGCGGGGGCTTCCTACGAGCAGTACTTC. Its translation is CASSYSAGASYEQYF.

CDR3 in DNA: TGTGCCAGCAGCTTCGACAGCTCGAGCTCCTACGAGCAGTACTTC. This encodes CASSFDSSSSYEQYF. V gene TRBV7-3 combines with J gene TRBJ2-7, with D possibly TRBD1 on 5 matching bases. V gave up 3 bases and J gave up 0 bases, with 12 bases separating them. The CDR3 covers 15 residues. Looked up from germline, CDR1 is SGHTA and CDR2 is FQGTGA.

V and J are TRBV30 and TRBJ1-3, with D unclear. The CDR3 runs 11 residues. V lost 4 bases and J lost 3, with 4 bases in between. CDR1 and CDR2 from the germline V gene are GTSNPN and SVGIG (reference sequence). The DNA of the CDR3 is TGTGCCTGGACTGGTGGAAACACCATATATTTT. Translated, it gives CAWTGGNTIYF.

The genes are TRBV15 and TRBJ1-2, with D possibly TRBD1 on 6 matching bases. The CDR3 has 16 residues. Between the trimmed V and J ends, which lost 4 bases and 7 bases, there was a span of 22 bases. Germline-derived CDR1 and CDR2 are LNHNV and YYDKDF (reference sequence). The CDR3 here is CATSTREGVLSGGYTF. CDR3 DNA sequence: TGTGCCACCAGCACCCGGGAGGGGGTCCTGTCCGGTGGCTACACCTTC.

The chain uses TRBV6-6 and TRBJ1-4, with TRBD1 matching 12 bases. The CDR3 length is 17 residues. The germline V gene has CDR1 MNHNY and CDR2 SVGAGI (reference sequence). The V and J ends lost 5 bases and 3 bases, in that order; junction bases with no gene match: 7. CDR3 nucleotides: TGTGCCAGCAGTCGTGGGACAGGGGGCGCCCCTAATGAAAAACTGTTTTTT. Residues: CASSRGTGGAPNEKLFF.

The CDR3 coding sequence is TGTGCCAGCAGCTTGGGCGGAATGAGCAATCAGCCCCAGCATTTT. This gives the protein CASSLGGMSNQPQHF. V gene TRBV7-2 combines with J gene TRBJ1-5; no definite D call. The V end lost 3 bases, the J end lost 1 base, and 10 bases lay between the germline ends. The germline CDR1 and CDR2 sequences are SGHTA and FQGNSA. There are 15 residues in the CDR3.

This chain connects TRBV10-3 to TRBJ1-2; D uncertain. The CDR3 spans 15 residues. V lost 2 bases, J lost 0 bases, and 10 bases lay in between. Germline CDR1 is ENHRY and CDR2 is SYGVKD. CDR3 sequence reads: CAISEIVTPNYGYTF. CDR3 nucleotide sequence: TGTGCCATCAGTGAGATAGTTACGCCTAACTATGGCTACACCTTC.

This chain uses TRBV6-5 with TRBJ1-3, with 7 bases identical to TRBD1. Germline V lookup: CDR1 MNHEY, CDR2 SVGAGI. V lost 5 bases, J lost 2 bases, and 6 bases stayed unmatched. The CDR3 loop spans 15 amino acids. CDR3 in amino acids: CASSRDSFPGNTIYF. In DNA, the CDR3 is TGTGCCAGCAGTCGGGACAGCTTTCCTGGAAACACCATATATTTT.

Note on this clone: This CDR3 is also generated by other DNA sequences in the sample. The chain employs TRBV27 and TRBJ1-5; D is undetermined. Germline lookup yields CDR1 MNHEY and CDR2 SMNVEV (reference sequence). V shed 3 bases and J shed 7 bases, with 4 bases lying between them. This CDR3 has 11 residues. CDR3 nucleotides: TGTGCCAGCAGTTTCGGGCAGCCCCAGCATTTT. This translates into CASSFGQPQHF.